These T cell receptor beta chains were read from a single sample in a study of shared T cell receptors in the human thymus. TCRdb's table, derived via immunoSEQ multiplex PCR, lists solely in-frame clones and lacks some. The profile shows 720,000 or so clones, 70% to 90% of them singletons. The data also belong to a second study, concerning human thymus T cells.

Sequencing input: thymocytes. These receptors were obtained from a girl under three years old with a congenital heart defect. Each CDR3 is given with its conserved first and last residue. Each record gives: V gene, D gene, clone size, J gene, CDR3 DNA, CDR3 protein. The D gene is left open where the match is weak. The size of a clone is reported for some rows only, either as once, few or many, or as a class for expanded clones.

V gene: TRBV5-6
D gene: TRBD2
clone size: .
J gene: TRBJ2-3
CDR3 DNA: TGTGCCAGCAGCTTCGGTGGGGGGGGTGGTGTCACAGATACGCAGTATTTT
CDR3 protein: CASSFGGGGGVTDTQYF

V gene: TRBV6-5
D gene: .
clone size: once
J gene: TRBJ2-3
CDR3 DNA: TGTGCCAGCAGTTACTCTCTAGGAGGGGATACGCAGTATTTT
CDR3 protein: CASSYSLGGDTQYF

V gene: TRBV5-4
D gene: .
clone size: .
J gene: TRBJ1-2
CDR3 DNA: TGTGCCAGCAGCTTGGACCGAACCGGGACACCGGAGGGCTACACCTTC
CDR3 protein: CASSLDRTGTPEGYTF

V gene: TRBV11-2
D gene: .
clone size: .
J gene: TRBJ1-2
CDR3 DNA: TGTGCCAGCAGCTTATCCAGCTATGGCTACACCTTC
CDR3 protein: CASSLSSYGYTF

V gene: TRBV28
D gene: .
clone size: once
J gene: TRBJ1-5
CDR3 DNA: TGTGCCAGCAGTGAGACCAGTCTGGACATGAGAGAGGTTAGCAATCAGCCCCAGCATTTT
CDR3 protein: CASSETSLDMREVSNQPQHF

V gene: TRBV12-5
D gene: TRBD1
clone size: .
J gene: TRBJ1-2
CDR3 DNA: TGTGCTAGTGGTTTGATTCGGGACAGGGGGCGCCTCGGGTATGGCTACACCTTC
CDR3 protein: CASGLIRDRGRLGYGYTF

V gene: TRBV6-5
D gene: .
clone size: .
J gene: TRBJ1-1
CDR3 DNA: TGTGCCAGCAGCTCCGGGACAAATTTTGTCGCTTTCTTT
CDR3 protein: CASSSGTNFVAFF

V gene: TRBV28
D gene: .
clone size: .
J gene: TRBJ1-1
CDR3 DNA: TGTGCCAGCAAAATAGTCGGGTACACTGAAGCTTTCTTT
CDR3 protein: CASKIVGYTEAFF

V gene: TRBV12-5
D gene: .
clone size: .
J gene: TRBJ1-1
CDR3 DNA: TGTGCTAGTGCCCTGGGAGGGAATCCACGAAACACTGAAGCTTTCTTT
CDR3 protein: CASALGGNPRNTEAFF

V gene: TRBV9
D gene: TRBD2
clone size: .
J gene: TRBJ2-2
CDR3 DNA: TGTGCCAGCAGCCTAGCGGGGGGGAACACCGGGGAGCTGTTTTTT
CDR3 protein: CASSLAGGNTGELFF

V gene: TRBV6-1
D gene: .
clone size: .
J gene: TRBJ2-7
CDR3 DNA: TGTGCCAGCAGTGAAGAGGAGGAAACTCACGCCTACGAGCAGTACTTC
CDR3 protein: CASSEEEETHAYEQYF

V gene: TRBV5-1
D gene: .
clone size: .
J gene: TRBJ1-1
CDR3 DNA: TGCGCCAGCAGCTCACAGGGGAACACTGAAGCTTTCTTT
CDR3 protein: CASSSQGNTEAFF

V gene: TRBV27
D gene: TRBD2
clone size: .
J gene: TRBJ2-7
CDR3 DNA: TGTGCCAGCAAGACGGGGGGGCGGATGCGCACCTACGAGCAGTACTTC
CDR3 protein: CASKTGGRMRTYEQYF

V gene: TRBV5-6
D gene: TRBD1
clone size: .
J gene: TRBJ1-1
CDR3 DNA: TGTGCCAGCAGCCCACTGACAGGGTACGGATCCACTGAAGCTTTCTTT
CDR3 protein: CASSPLTGYGSTEAFF

V gene: TRBV9
D gene: TRBD1
clone size: .
J gene: TRBJ1-2
CDR3 DNA: TGTGCCAGCAGCGGGGACAGGGAGCATGGCTACACCTTC
CDR3 protein: CASSGDREHGYTF

V gene: TRBV28
D gene: TRBD2
clone size: .
J gene: TRBJ2-3
CDR3 DNA: TGTGCCACCTCCCTTCTGGCGGGGGAGATTCATACGCAGTATTTT
CDR3 protein: CATSLLAGEIHTQYF

V gene: TRBV6-1
D gene: .
clone size: .
J gene: TRBJ1-2
CDR3 DNA: TGTGCCAGCAGTGAAGTCGACTCCTTCTATGGCTACACCTTC
CDR3 protein: CASSEVDSFYGYTF

V gene: TRBV4-1
D gene: .
clone size: once
J gene: TRBJ1-2
CDR3 DNA: TGCGCCAGTTCTGAGGCTTCCTCCTATGGCTACACCTTC
CDR3 protein: CASSEASSYGYTF

V gene: TRBV14
D gene: TRBD2
clone size: few
J gene: TRBJ2-5
CDR3 DNA: TGTGCCAGCAGCCCCCCGAGGAGGTCTAGCGGGGGGCCGGAAGAGACCCAGTACTTC
CDR3 protein: CASSPPRRSSGGPEETQYF

V gene: TRBV11-2
D gene: .
clone size: .
J gene: TRBJ2-1
CDR3 DNA: TGTGCCAGCAGCTTCGACAGGTGGCAGAACCCTCGGAATGAGCAGTTCTTC
CDR3 protein: CASSFDRWQNPRNEQFF

V gene: TRBV10-3
D gene: .
clone size: .
J gene: TRBJ1-1
CDR3 DNA: TGTGCCACAATTTCACAGAACACTGAAGCTTTCTTT
CDR3 protein: CATISQNTEAFF

V gene: TRBV28
D gene: .
clone size: .
J gene: TRBJ2-3
CDR3 DNA: TGTGCCAGCAGTTTGGGCAGGGGACCCTTCACAGATACGCAGTATTTT
CDR3 protein: CASSLGRGPFTDTQYF

V gene: TRBV5-1
D gene: TRBD1
clone size: .
J gene: TRBJ1-1
CDR3 DNA: TGCGCCAGCAGCTGGAGGACAGGGGGCGTAGGCACTGAAGCTTTCTTT
CDR3 protein: CASSWRTGGVGTEAFF

V gene: TRBV6-6
D gene: .
clone size: .
J gene: TRBJ1-3
CDR3 DNA: TGTGCCAGCAGATCCGGACAGACCTCTGGAAACACCATATATTTT
CDR3 protein: CASRSGQTSGNTIYF